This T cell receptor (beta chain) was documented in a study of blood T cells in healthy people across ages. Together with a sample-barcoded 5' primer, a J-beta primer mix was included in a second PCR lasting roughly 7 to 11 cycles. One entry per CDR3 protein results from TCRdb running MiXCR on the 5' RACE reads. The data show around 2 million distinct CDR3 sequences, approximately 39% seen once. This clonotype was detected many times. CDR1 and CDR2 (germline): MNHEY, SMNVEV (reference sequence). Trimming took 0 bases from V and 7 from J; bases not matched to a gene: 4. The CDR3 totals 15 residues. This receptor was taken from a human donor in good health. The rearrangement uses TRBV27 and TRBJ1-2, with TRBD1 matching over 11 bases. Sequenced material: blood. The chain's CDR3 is CASSLSGQGGSGYTF. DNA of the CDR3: TGTGCCAGCAGTTTATCGGGACAGGGGGGAAGTGGCTACACCTTC.